This T cell receptor (beta chain) originates from a study of blood T cell repertoires in COVID-19. Some clones are missing from TCRdb's copy, which holds only in-frame ones; the method was immunoSEQ multiplex PCR. The sample holds roughly 190,000 clones, roughly 85% seen once. The V end lost 8 bases, the J end lost 3 bases, and 11 bases lay between the germline ends. This CDR3 is 13 amino acids long. CDR1 and CDR2 (germline): MNHEY, SVGAGI. The TCR comes from a man aged 55 to 70 with active or convalescent COVID-19. The sequenced sample was peripheral blood. The chain links TRBV6-5 to TRBJ2-1; D not certain. CDR3 coding DNA: TGTGCCAGCGGCAGGCACCTCTACAATGAGCAGTTCTTC. Protein sequence: CASGRHLYNEQFF.